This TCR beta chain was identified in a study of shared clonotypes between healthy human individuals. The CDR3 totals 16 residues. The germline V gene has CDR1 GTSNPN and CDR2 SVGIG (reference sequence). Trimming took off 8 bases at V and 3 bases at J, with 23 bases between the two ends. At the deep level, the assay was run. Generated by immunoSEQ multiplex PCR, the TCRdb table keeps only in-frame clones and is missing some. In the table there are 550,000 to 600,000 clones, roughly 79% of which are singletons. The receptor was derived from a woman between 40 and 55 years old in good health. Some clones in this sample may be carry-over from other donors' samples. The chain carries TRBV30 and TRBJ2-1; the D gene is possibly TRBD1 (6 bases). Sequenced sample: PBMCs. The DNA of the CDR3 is TGTGCCCTCGGCAGGGGTGGCCGGGCGTTCTACAATGAGCAGTTCTTC. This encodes CALGRGGRAFYNEQFF.